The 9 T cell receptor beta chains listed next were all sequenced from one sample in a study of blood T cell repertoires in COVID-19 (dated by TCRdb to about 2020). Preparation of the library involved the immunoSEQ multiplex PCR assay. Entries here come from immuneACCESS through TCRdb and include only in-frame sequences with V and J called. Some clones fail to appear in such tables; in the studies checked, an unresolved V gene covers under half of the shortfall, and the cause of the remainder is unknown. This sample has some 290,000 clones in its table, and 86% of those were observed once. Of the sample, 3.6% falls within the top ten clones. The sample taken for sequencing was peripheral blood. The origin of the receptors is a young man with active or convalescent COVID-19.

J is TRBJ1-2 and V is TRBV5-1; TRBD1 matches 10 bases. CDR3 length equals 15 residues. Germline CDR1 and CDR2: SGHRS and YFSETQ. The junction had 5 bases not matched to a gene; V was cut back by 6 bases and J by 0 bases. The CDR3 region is CASIAGTGANYGYTF. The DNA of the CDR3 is TGCGCCAGCATCGCCGGGACAGGGGCTAACTATGGCTACACCTTC.

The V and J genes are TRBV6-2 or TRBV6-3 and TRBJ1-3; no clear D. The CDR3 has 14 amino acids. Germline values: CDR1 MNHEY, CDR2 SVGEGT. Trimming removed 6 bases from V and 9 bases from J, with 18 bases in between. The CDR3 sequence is CASSEISIRGTIYF. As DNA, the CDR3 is TGTGCCAGCAGCGAAATTTCGATTCGGGGCACCATATATTTT.

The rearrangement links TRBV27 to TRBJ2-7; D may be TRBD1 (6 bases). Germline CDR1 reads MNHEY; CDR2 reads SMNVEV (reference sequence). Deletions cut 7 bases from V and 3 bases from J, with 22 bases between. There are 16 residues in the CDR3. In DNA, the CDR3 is TGTGCCAGCATTCCGGGGACACCCCTTTCTAGCTACGAGCAGTACTTC. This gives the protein CASIPGTPLSSYEQYF.

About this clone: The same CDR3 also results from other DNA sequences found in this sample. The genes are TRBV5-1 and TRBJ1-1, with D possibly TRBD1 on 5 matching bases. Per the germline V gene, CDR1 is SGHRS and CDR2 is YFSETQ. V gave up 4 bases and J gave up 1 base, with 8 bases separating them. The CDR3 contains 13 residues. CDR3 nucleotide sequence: TGCGCCAGCAGCCGTGGACAGAACACTGAAGCTTTCTTT. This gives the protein CASSRGQNTEAFF. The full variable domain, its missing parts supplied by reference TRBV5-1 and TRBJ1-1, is KAGVTQTPRYLIKTRGQQVTLSCSPISGHRSVSWYQQTPGQGLQFLFEYFSETQRNKGNFPGRFSGRQFSNSRSEMNVSTLELGDSALYLCASSRGQNTEAFFGQGTRLTVV.

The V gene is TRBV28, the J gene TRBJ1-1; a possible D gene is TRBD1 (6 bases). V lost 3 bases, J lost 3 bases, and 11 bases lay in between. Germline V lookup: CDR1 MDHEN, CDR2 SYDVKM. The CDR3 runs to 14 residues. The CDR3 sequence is CASSLTGLHTEAFF. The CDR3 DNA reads TGTGCCAGCAGTTTGACAGGACTCCACACTGAAGCTTTCTTT.

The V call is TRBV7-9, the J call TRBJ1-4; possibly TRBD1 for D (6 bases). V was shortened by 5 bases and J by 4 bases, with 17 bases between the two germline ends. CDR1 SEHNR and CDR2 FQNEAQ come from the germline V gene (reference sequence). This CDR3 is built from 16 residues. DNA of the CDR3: TGTGCCAGCAGCGCACAGGGACATCGGTTTAATGAAAAACTGTTTTTT. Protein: CASSAQGHRFNEKLFF.

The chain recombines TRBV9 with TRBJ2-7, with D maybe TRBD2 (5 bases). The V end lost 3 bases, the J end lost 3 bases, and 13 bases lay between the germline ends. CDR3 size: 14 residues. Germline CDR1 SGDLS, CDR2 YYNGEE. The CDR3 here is CASSEMGSSYEQYF. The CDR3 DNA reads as TGTGCCAGCAGCGAGATGGGGAGCAGCTACGAGCAGTACTTC.

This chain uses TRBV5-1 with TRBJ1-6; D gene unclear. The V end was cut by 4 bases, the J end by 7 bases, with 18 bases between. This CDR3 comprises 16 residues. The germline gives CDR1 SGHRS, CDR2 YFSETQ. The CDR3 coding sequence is TGCGCCAGCAGCCTCCGTCTAGGAGGGCTAAATTCACCCCTCCACTTT. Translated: CASSLRLGGLNSPLHF. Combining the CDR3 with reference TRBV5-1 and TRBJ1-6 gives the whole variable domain KAGVTQTPRYLIKTRGQQVTLSCSPISGHRSVSWYQQTPGQGLQFLFEYFSETQRNKGNFPGRFSGRQFSNSRSEMNVSTLELGDSALYLCASSLRLGGLNSPLHFGNGTRLTVT.

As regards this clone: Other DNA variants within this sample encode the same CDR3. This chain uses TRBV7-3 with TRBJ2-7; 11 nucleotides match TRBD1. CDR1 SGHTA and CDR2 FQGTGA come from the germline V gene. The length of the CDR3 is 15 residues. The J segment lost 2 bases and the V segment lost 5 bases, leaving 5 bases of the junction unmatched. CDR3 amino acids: CASSLGQGAAYEQYF. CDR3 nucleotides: TGTGCCAGCAGCCTCGGACAGGGGGCAGCCTACGAGCAGTACTTC.